A single count supports the clone carrying this T cell receptor beta chain. The sample originates from a study of T cell changes during pregnancy in multiple sclerosis. CDR3 length equals 14 residues. V trimming: 5 bases; J trimming: 6 bases; junction bases outside the gene matches: 7. Germline loops: CDR1 LNHDA, CDR2 SQIVND (reference sequence). Repertoires were generated with immunoSEQ multiplex PCR, while TCRdb's copy carries only in-frame clones and drops some. The sample yields tens of thousands of clones, 90% seen once. The sequence derives from a female donor with multiple sclerosis, enrolled in a pregnancy study. This chain links TRBV19 with TRBJ1-3; 7 nucleotides agree with TRBD1. The source was CD8+ T cells from peripheral blood mononuclear cells, collected before pregnancy. Here the CDR3 DNA reads TGTGCCAGTAGTGTTCCGGGACAGCAAAACACCATATATTTT. It specifies CASSVPGQQNTIYF.